This T cell receptor (beta chain) emerged from a study of cytomegalovirus exposure and HLA in healthy donors. The V end lost 0 bases, the J end lost 5 bases, and 10 bases lay between the germline ends. Germline V gene sequence: CDR1 WNHNN, CDR2 SYGVQD (reference sequence). This CDR3 has 14 amino acids. Primers for the PCR totalled 60 Vbeta and 13 Jbeta. Sequencing used immunoSEQ multiplex PCR; TCRdb keeps in-frame clones, though not all of them. The table has roughly 160,000 clones, roughly 80% seen once. Source material: PBMCs. The chain carries TRBV10-1 and TRBJ2-5; weak D call: TRBD2 (5 bases). This receptor was taken from a man aged 25-45 years in good health and CMV-seronegative. The CDR3 coding sequence is TGCGCCAGCAGTGAGTCATCTAGCTGGGAGACCCAGTACTTC. Its protein is CASSESSSWETQYF.